A single sample is the source of the 30 T cell receptor beta chains below, sequenced in a study of T-cell memory formation after mild COVID-19. TCRdb passed the 5' RACE reads through MiXCR, listing each CDR3 protein once. The data contain under 250,000 distinct CDR3 sequences, over 9% of them singletons. Sequencing input: PBMCs or a T cell subset sorted from them (not recorded which). The receptors derive from a young man who had mild COVID-19 (a few samples of this study predate the infection). Cell type and time point are not known.

This clonotype was seen many times. This chain connects TRBV5-1 to TRBJ1-6; the D is unclear. The CDR3 is made up of 15 amino acids. Deletions cut 0 bases from V and 5 bases from J, with 9 bases between. The germline gives CDR1 SGHRS, CDR2 YFSETQ. In nucleotides, the CDR3 is TGCGCCAGCAGCTTGGGTTTCGGCGATAATTCACCCCTCCACTTT. Protein: CASSLGFGDNSPLHF.

This clonotype was recorded many times. V gene TRBV7-2 combines with J gene TRBJ1-2, with no clear D. V lost 0 bases and J lost 8, with 10 bases in between. The CDR3 spans 13 residues. Germline V lookup: CDR1 SGHTA, CDR2 FQGNSA. Written as DNA, the CDR3 is TGTGCCAGCAGCTTAGCAGCAGCCCAAGGCTACACCTTC. Translating gives CASSLAAAQGYTF. Supplemented by reference TRBV7-2 and TRBJ1-2, the full variable domain reads GAGVSQSPSNKVTEKGKDVELRCDPISGHTALYWYRQSLGQGLEFLIYFQGNSAPDKSGLPSDRFSAERTGGSVSTLTIQRTQQEDSAVYLCASSLAAAQGYTFGSGTRLTVV.

This clonotype was found a few times. This chain links TRBV28 with TRBJ2-1; 8 nucleotides line up with TRBD2. The ends lost 7 bases at V and 0 bases at J; junction bases unmatched: 11. This CDR3 comprises 17 residues. Germline V gene sequence: CDR1 MDHEN, CDR2 SYDVKM. This CDR3 reads CASIPTAGDPSYNEQFF. CDR3 in DNA: TGTGCCAGCATCCCGACAGCGGGGGATCCCTCCTACAATGAGCAGTTCTTC.

This clonotype was picked up a small number of times. The J gene is TRBJ2-7, the V gene TRBV7-6; D gene uncertain. Looked up from germline, CDR1 is SGHVS and CDR2 is FNYEAQ. The V gene lost 5 bases and the J gene lost 2 bases, with 7 bases spanning the gap. The CDR3 is 12 residues long. The CDR3 loop reads CASSRSPYEQYV. Written as DNA, the CDR3 is TGTGCCAGCAGCCGAAGCCCCTACGAGCAGTACGTC.

This chain joins TRBV2 and TRBJ1-5; maybe TRBD1 (6 bases). Germline V gives CDR1 SNHLY, CDR2 FYNNEI. Trimming removed 8 bases from V and 4 bases from J, with 12 bases in between. This CDR3 is 13 amino acids long. In nucleotides, the CDR3 is TGTGCCAGCCTGCTGGGACATAATCAGCCCCAGCATTTT. Translation gives CASLLGHNQPQHF.

The rearrangement uses TRBV6-2 or TRBV6-3 and TRBJ2-3; TRBD2 is a possible D gene (6 bases). Germline lookup yields CDR1 MNHEY and CDR2 SVGEGT. V was pared by 6 bases and J by 4 bases, with 14 bases between. This CDR3 is built from 14 residues. CDR3 residues: CASSRRLDADTQYF. CDR3 bases: TGTGCCAGCAGCCGAAGACTAGACGCAGATACGCAGTATTTT.

This clonotype was seen ten or more times. The CDR3 region has the DNA TGTGCCAGCAGCTTAGAACTACCGGGAGAAAAAGAGACCCAGTACTTC. Protein sequence: CASSLELPGEKETQYF. The V call is TRBV7-9, the J call TRBJ2-5; maybe TRBD2 (6 bases). This CDR3 is 16 amino acids long. Germline V gives CDR1 SEHNR, CDR2 FQNEAQ (reference sequence). Trimming removed 1 base at V and 3 bases at J, with 15 bases between.

V usage is TRBV18 and J usage is TRBJ2-7; D may match TRBD1 or TRBD2 (5 bases each). Per germline, CDR1 KGHSH and CDR2 LQKENI. V was trimmed by 5 bases and J by 0 bases, leaving 8 bases between them. This CDR3 has 13 amino acids. This chain's CDR3 is CASSSGTSYEQYF. In nucleotides, the CDR3 is TGTGCCAGCTCATCCGGGACCTCCTACGAGCAGTACTTC. Looking up the rest from reference TRBV18 and TRBJ2-7 gives the full variable domain: NAGVMQNPRHLVRRRGQEARLRCSPMKGHSHVYWYRQLPEEGLKFMVYLQKENIIDESGMPKERFSAEFPKEGPSILRIQQVVRGDSAAYFCASSSGTSYEQYFGPGTRLTVT.

In its sample, this clonotype was seen many times. The genes are TRBV5-1 and TRBJ2-6; D is undetermined. Germline V lookup: CDR1 SGHRS, CDR2 YFSETQ. The CDR3 is 14 amino acids. V was clipped by 1 base and J by 1 base, with 3 bases between them. CDR3 sequence reads: CASSLRSGANVLTF. CDR3 coding DNA: TGCGCCAGCAGCTTGAGATCTGGGGCCAACGTCCTGACTTTC.

The V and J genes are TRBV29-1 and TRBJ1-5; 9 bases align to TRBD1. Germline V gene sequence: CDR1 SQVTM, CDR2 ANQGSEA. CDR3 length equals 13 residues. V dropped 4 bases and J dropped 7; count of bases not matched to a gene: 5. CDR3 sequence: CSVGGQGGQPQHF. As DNA, the CDR3 is TGCAGCGTTGGGGGACAGGGTGGCCAGCCCCAGCATTTT.

This clonotype was counted a few times. The gene calls are TRBV3-1 and TRBJ1-1; D is unresolved. This CDR3 is built from 13 residues. Germline values: CDR1 LGHDT, CDR2 YNNKEL (reference sequence). Trimming took off 4 bases at V and 7 bases at J, with 13 bases between the two ends. The chain's CDR3 is CASSLQDAGEAFF. CDR3 in DNA: TGTGCCAGCAGCCTTCAGGACGCGGGTGAAGCTTTCTTT. The full variable domain, rest sourced from reference TRBV3-1 and TRBJ1-1, is DTAVSQTPKYLVTQMGNDKSIKCEQNLGHDTMYWYKQDSKKFLKIMFSYNNKELIINETVPNRFSPKSPDKAHLNLHINSLELGDSAVYFCASSLQDAGEAFFGQGTRLTVV.

The CDR3 DNA follows: TGTGCCAGCAGCTTGGGGGCGTTTACTGAAGCTTTCTTT. Protein sequence: CASSLGAFTEAFF. The chain employs TRBV5-5 and TRBJ1-1; no definite D call. CDR3 length: 13 amino acids. V was clipped by 0 bases and J by 5 bases, with 8 bases between them. The germline CDR1 and CDR2 sequences are SGHKS and YYEKEE (reference sequence).

In this sample, this clonotype turned up a few times. The chain links TRBV5-1 to TRBJ2-1, with D hard to call. The CDR3 is 12 amino acids. Germline CDR1 is SGHRS and CDR2 is YFSETQ. Trimming took 0 bases from V and 8 from J, leaving 6 bases between them. The CDR3 reads CASSLAEDEQFF. Written as DNA, the CDR3 is TGCGCCAGCAGCTTGGCCGAAGATGAGCAGTTCTTC.

This clonotype was counted between two and nine times. The chain carries TRBV23-1 and TRBJ1-1; D gene uncertain. TRBV23-1 is assigned to the ORF class and has an uncertain function. The CDR3 consists of 15 residues. The V and J ends lost 3 bases and 1 base respectively, with 12 bases between them. Written as DNA, the CDR3 is TGCGCCAGCAGTCAGCTGGTGTCTAGGAACACTGAAGCTTTCTTT. Protein product: CASSQLVSRNTEAFF.

The chain recombines TRBV5-1 with TRBJ2-2, with TRBD2 matching 10 bases. The CDR3 spans 17 residues. Germline V CDR1 and CDR2: SGHRS, YFSETQ. The junction had 5 bases not matched to a gene; V was cut back by 0 bases and J by 3 bases. Written as DNA, the CDR3 is TGCGCCAGCAGCTTGGGTGAGACTAGCGGGCACACCGGGGAGCTGTTTTTT. It yields the protein CASSLGETSGHTGELFF.

The genes are TRBV5-6 and TRBJ2-1; a possible D gene is TRBD1 (6 bases). V dropped 1 base and J dropped 6 bases, with 14 bases sitting between them. In germline, CDR1 is SGHDT, CDR2 YYEEEE. The CDR3 runs to 15 residues. CDR3 nucleotide sequence: TGTGCCAGCAGCTTGATGGGGGCCCCCGGCAATGAGCAGTTCTTC. Translating it yields CASSLMGAPGNEQFF.

This clonotype was observed a handful of times. The chain has TRBV6-5 and TRBJ2-5; either TRBD1 or TRBD2 may fit D (5 bases each). The V gene's germline CDR1 is MNHEY and CDR2 SVGAGI. The CDR3 covers 14 residues. With 7 bases removed from V and 7 bases from J, the gap between germline ends came to 19 bases. CDR3: CASTPGGGTGTQYF. The CDR3 DNA reads as TGTGCCAGCACCCCCGGTGGGGGAACGGGGACCCAGTACTTC.

As to this clonotype: At one boundary the junction diverges from the germline segment, which might be a read error. The chain carries TRBV19 and TRBJ1-2; TRBD1 might be the D (6 bases). The CDR3 is 13 residues long. Germline lookup yields CDR1 LNHDA and CDR2 SQIVND (reference sequence). The chain's CDR3 is CDSSSRGPYGYNF. CDR3 nucleotide sequence: TGTGACAGTAGTAGCAGGGGACCATATGGCTACAACTTC. The full variable domain, completed using reference TRBV19 and TRBJ1-2, is DGGITQSPKYLFRKEGQNVTLSCEQNLNHDAMYWYRQDPGQGLRLIYYSQIVNDFQKGDIAEGYSVSREKKESFPLTVTSAQKNPTAFYLCDSSSRGPYGYNFGSGTRLTVV.

This clonotype was seen repeatedly, ten times or more. The J gene is TRBJ1-5, the V gene TRBV5-1; tentatively, D is TRBD1 (5 bases). CDR3 length equals 16 residues. V lost 2 bases and J lost 4, with 16 bases in between. Germline CDR1 is SGHRS and CDR2 is YFSETQ. The CDR3 region has the DNA TGCGCCAGCAGCTTAGGGTTTGGTGGGGGTAATCAGCCCCAGCATTTT. It yields the protein CASSLGFGGGNQPQHF.

This clonotype occurred a few times. The chain employs TRBV20-1 and TRBJ2-3; 13 bases match TRBD2. This CDR3 has 13 amino acids. CDR1 and CDR2 from the germline V gene are DFQATT and SNEGSKA (reference sequence). The CDR3 spells CRGTSGDTDTQYF. The CDR3 DNA follows: TGCAGGGGGACTAGCGGGGATACAGATACGCAGTATTTT.

This clonotype was seen more than once but under ten times. This rearrangement joins TRBV5-1 to TRBJ2-2; 9 bases fit TRBD1. The V gene's germline CDR1 is SGHRS and CDR2 YFSETQ. V shed 4 bases and J 7 bases; nucleotides not matched to a gene: 8. CDR3 length: 15 residues. The DNA for the CDR3 is TGCGCCAGCAGCAGGGGGGACAGGGCCGGCGGGGAGCTGTTTTTT. Translated: CASSRGDRAGGELFF. The full variable domain, with the rest looked up from reference TRBV5-1 and TRBJ2-2, is KAGVTQTPRYLIKTRGQQVTLSCSPISGHRSVSWYQQTPGQGLQFLFEYFSETQRNKGNFPGRFSGRQFSNSRSEMNVSTLELGDSALYLCASSRGDRAGGELFFGEGSRLTVL.

This clonotype showed up just a few times. The chain is built from TRBV5-1 and TRBJ2-6, with TRBD1 matching over 9 bases. The germline gives CDR1 SGHRS, CDR2 YFSETQ. CDR3 length: 16 amino acids. V lost 4 bases, J lost 8 bases, and 10 bases stayed unmatched. The CDR3 here is CASSTDAGQGPNVLTF. CDR3 sequence (DNA): TGCGCCAGCAGCACCGACGCGGGACAGGGACCCAACGTCCTGACTTTC.

This sequence joins TRBV6-5 and TRBJ1-1, with 8 positions matching TRBD1. Germline V gene lookup returns CDR1 MNHEY and CDR2 SVGAGI. This CDR3 region has 15 residues. V lost 0 bases to trimming and J lost 3 bases; unmatched junction nucleotides: 3. CDR3 bases: TGTGCCAGCAGTTACTCCGGGACAGGCGACACTGAAGCTTTCTTT. This sequence encodes CASSYSGTGDTEAFF.

This clonotype has more than one count but fewer than ten. The J gene is TRBJ1-2, the V gene TRBV10-1, with 11 bases identical to TRBD1. The CDR3 spans 14 residues. CDR1 is WNHNN and CDR2 is SYGVQD in the germline V gene (reference sequence). The trim removed 6 bases at V and 5 bases at J, leaving 5 bases unmatched. CDR3 nucleotide sequence: TGCGCCAGCAGCCCCGGACAGGGGGCATATGGCTACACCTTC. Residues: CASSPGQGAYGYTF.

A few counts support this clonotype. V usage is TRBV24-1 and J usage is TRBJ2-2, with TRBD1 matching over 9 bases. CDR1 is KGHDR and CDR2 is SFDVKD in the germline V gene. V shed 3 bases, J shed 5 bases, and the junction held 6 bases outside the gene matches. The CDR3 contains 16 residues. The CDR3 loop is CATSDVQGARTGELFF. The CDR3 DNA sequence: TGTGCCACCAGTGATGTACAGGGGGCCCGAACCGGGGAGCTGTTTTTT.

At least ten counts were recorded for this clonotype. This chain links TRBV7-4 with TRBJ2-7, with 9 bases fitting TRBD1. V lost 5 bases and J lost 3; bases outside the gene matches: 14. Germline CDR1 SGHVT, CDR2 SQSDAQ. This CDR3 region has 17 residues. This chain's CDR3 is CASSQRDRVCKSYEQYF. The DNA for the CDR3 is TGTGCCAGCAGCCAACGGGACAGGGTATGCAAAAGCTACGAGCAGTACTTC.

There are a few counts of this clonotype. This chain connects TRBV18 to TRBJ1-1; D remains unclear. The germline V gene encodes CDR1 KGHSH and CDR2 LQKENI. Deletions cut 2 bases from V and 8 bases from J, with 9 bases between. The CDR3 is 12 amino acids. In DNA form, the CDR3 reads TGTGCCAGCTCACCAAGGGAGGACGAAGCTTTCTTT. Its protein product is CASSPREDEAFF.

This clonotype occurred a few times. V usage is TRBV4-3 and J usage is TRBJ2-7; 8 bases match TRBD1. V dropped 2 bases and J dropped 2; count of bases not matched to a gene: 8. CDR3 length: 16 amino acids. The germline V gene has CDR1 LGHNA and CDR2 YSLEER. For the CDR3, the DNA is TGCGCCAGCAGCCAACCCCGAACCAGGGGGCCCTACGAGCAGTACGTC. Protein product: CASSQPRTRGPYEQYV.

The rearrangement joins TRBV4-2 to TRBJ1-3; D gene uncertain. Looked up from germline, CDR1 is LGHNA and CDR2 is YNFKEQ. The ends were cut back, 0 bases at V and 0 bases at J, with 9 bases in the middle. CDR3 length equals 16 residues. This CDR3 reads CASSQEYGNSGNTIYF. In nucleotides, the CDR3 is TGTGCCAGCAGCCAAGAGTACGGTAACTCTGGAAACACCATATATTTT.

This clonotype was recorded a few times. The chain links TRBV12-3 or TRBV12-4 to TRBJ2-6, with TRBD1 identical over 7 bases. V dropped 5 bases and J dropped 3; count of bases not matched to a gene: 10. The CDR3 sequence is 17 residues long. The CDR3 bases are TGTGCCAGCAGTCTTAGGACAGGAACGGGTGGGGCCAACGTCCTGACTTTC. Amino acids: CASSLRTGTGGANVLTF.